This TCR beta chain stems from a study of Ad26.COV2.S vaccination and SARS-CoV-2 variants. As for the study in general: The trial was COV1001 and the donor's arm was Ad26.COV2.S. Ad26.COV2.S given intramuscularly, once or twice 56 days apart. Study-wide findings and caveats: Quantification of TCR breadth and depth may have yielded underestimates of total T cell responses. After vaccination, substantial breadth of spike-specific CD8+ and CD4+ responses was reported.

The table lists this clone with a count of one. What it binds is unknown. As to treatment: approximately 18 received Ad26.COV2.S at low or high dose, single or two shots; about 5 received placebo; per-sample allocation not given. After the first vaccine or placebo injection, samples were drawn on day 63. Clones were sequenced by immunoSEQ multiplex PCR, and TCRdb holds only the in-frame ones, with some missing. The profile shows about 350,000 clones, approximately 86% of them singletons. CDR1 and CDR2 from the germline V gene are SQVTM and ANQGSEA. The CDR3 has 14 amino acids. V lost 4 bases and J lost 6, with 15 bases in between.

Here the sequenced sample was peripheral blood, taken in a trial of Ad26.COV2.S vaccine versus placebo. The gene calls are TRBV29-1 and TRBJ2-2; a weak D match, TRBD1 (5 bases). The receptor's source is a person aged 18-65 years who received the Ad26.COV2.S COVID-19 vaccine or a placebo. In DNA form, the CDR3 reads TGCAGCGTTGTGGCAGGGCTTAGGGCCGGGGAGCTGTTTTTT. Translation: CSVVAGLRAGELFF.